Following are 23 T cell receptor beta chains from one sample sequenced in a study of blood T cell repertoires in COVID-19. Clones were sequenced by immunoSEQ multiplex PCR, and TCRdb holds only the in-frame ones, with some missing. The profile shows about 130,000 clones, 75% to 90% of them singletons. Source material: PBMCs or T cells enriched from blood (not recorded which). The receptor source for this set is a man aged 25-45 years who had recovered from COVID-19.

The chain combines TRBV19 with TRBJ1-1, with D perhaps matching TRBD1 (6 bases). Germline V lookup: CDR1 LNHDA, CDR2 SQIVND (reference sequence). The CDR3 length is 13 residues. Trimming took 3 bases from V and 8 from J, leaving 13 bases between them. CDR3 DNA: TGTGCCAGTAGTATTATCGGACAGCAGGAAGCTTTCTTT. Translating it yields CASSIIGQQEAFF.

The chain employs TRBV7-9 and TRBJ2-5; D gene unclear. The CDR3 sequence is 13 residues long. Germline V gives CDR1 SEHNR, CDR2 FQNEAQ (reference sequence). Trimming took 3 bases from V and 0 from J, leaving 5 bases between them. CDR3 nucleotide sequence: TGTGCCAGCAGCTTTAACTACCAAGAGACCCAGTACTTC. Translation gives CASSFNYQETQYF.

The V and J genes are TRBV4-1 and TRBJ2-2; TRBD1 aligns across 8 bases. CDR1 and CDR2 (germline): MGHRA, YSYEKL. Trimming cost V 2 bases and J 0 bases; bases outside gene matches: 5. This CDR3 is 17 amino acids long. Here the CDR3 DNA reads TGCGCCAGCAGCCAATCCGGGACAGGAACGAACACCGGGGAGCTGTTTTTT. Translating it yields CASSQSGTGTNTGELFF.

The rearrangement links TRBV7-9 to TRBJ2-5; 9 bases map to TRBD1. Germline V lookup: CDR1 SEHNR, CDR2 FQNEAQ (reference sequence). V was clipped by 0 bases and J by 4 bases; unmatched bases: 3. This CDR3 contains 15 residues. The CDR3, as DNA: TGTGCCAGCAGCTTAGCGGGACAGGGCGGAGAGACCCAGTACTTC. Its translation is CASSLAGQGGETQYF.

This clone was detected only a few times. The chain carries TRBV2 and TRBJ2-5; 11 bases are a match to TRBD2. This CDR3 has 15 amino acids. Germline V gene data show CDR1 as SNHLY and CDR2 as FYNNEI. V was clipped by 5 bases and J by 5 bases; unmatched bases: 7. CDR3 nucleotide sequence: TGTGCCAGCAGTACTAGCGGGAGACATTTGGAGACCCAGTACTTC. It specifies CASSTSGRHLETQYF.

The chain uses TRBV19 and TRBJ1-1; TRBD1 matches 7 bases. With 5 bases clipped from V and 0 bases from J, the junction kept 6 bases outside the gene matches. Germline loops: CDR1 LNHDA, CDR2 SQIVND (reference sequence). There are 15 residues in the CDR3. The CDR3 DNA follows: TGTGCCAGTAGTCCCCAGGGGGGCTTGAACACTGAAGCTTTCTTT. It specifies CASSPQGGLNTEAFF.

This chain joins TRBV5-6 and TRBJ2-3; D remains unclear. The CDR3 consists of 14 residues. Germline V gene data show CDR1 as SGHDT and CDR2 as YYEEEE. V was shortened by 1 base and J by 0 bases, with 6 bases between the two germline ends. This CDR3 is CASSLKLSTDTQYF. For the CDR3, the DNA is TGTGCCAGCAGCTTGAAGCTTAGCACAGATACGCAGTATTTT.

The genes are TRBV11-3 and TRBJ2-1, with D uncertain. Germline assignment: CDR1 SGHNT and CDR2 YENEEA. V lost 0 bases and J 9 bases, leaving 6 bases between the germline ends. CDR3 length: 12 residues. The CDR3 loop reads CASSLDSGEQFF. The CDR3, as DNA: TGTGCCAGCAGCTTAGATAGTGGTGAGCAGTTCTTC. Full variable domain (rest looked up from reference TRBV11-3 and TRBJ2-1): EAGVVQSPRYKIIEKKQPVAFWCNPISGHNTLYWYLQNLGQGPELLIRYENEEAVDDSQLPKDRFSAERLKGVDSTLKIQPAELGDSAVYLCASSLDSGEQFFGPGTRLTVL.

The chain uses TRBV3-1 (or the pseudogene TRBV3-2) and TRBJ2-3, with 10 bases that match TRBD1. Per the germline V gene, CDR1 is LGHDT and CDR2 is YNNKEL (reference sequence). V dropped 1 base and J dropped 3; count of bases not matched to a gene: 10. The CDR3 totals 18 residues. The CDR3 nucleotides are TGTGCCAGCAGCCAAGGGGACAGGGGCCCTCTCGGGACAGATACGCAGTATTTT. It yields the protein CASSQGDRGPLGTDTQYF.

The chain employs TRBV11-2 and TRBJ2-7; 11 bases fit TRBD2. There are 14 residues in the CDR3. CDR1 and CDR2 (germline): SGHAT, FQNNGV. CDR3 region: CASSIGLAGLDACV. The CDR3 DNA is TGTGCCAGCAGCATAGGACTAGCGGGTTTGGACGCCTGCGTC.

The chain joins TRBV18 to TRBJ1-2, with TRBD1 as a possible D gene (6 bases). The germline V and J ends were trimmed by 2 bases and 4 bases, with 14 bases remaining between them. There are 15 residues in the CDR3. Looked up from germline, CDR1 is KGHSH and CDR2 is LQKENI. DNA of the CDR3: TGTGCCAGCTCACCAGGGGCAGGGGACCTCTATGGCTACACCTTC. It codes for CASSPGAGDLYGYTF.

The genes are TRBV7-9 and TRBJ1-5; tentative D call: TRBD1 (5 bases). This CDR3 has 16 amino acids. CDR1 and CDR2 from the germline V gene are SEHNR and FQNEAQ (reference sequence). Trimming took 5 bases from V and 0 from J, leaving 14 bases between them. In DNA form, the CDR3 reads TGTGCCAGCAGCACTTGGACGGGGGATAGCAATCAGCCCCAGCATTTT. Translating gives CASSTWTGDSNQPQHF.

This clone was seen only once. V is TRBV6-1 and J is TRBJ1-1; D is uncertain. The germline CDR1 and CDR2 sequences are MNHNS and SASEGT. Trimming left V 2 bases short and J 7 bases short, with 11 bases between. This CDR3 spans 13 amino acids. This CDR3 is CASSEWREFEAFF. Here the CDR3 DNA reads TGTGCCAGCAGTGAATGGAGGGAATTTGAAGCTTTCTTT.

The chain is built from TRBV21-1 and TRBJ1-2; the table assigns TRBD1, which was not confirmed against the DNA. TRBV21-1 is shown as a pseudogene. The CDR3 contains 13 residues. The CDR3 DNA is TGTGCCAGTAGACAGGGGGTTAACTATGGCTACACCTTC. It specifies CASRQGVNYGYTF.

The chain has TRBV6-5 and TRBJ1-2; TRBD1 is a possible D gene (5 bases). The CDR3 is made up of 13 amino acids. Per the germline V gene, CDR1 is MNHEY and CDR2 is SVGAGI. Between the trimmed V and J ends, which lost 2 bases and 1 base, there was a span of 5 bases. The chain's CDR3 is CASSYDSNYGYTF. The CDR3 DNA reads TGTGCCAGCAGTTACGACAGTAACTATGGCTACACCTTC.

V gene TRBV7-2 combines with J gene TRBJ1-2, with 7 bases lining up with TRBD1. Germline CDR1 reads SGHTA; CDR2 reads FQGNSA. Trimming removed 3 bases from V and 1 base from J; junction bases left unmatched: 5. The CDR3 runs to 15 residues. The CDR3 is CASSFQQGINYGYTF. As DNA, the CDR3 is TGTGCCAGCAGCTTCCAACAGGGGATTAACTATGGCTACACCTTC.

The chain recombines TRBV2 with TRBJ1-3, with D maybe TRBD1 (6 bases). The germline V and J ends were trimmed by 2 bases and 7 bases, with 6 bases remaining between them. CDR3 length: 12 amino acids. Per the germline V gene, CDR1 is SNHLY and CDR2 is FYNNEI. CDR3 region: CASSEQGNTIYF. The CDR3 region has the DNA TGTGCCAGCAGTGAACAGGGGAACACCATATATTTT.

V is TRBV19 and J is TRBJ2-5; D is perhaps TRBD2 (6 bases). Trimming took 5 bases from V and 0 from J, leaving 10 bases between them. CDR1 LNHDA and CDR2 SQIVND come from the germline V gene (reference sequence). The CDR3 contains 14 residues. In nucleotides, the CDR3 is TGTGCCAGTAGTGGAGGGTCCAACCAAGAGACCCAGTACTTC. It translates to CASSGGSNQETQYF. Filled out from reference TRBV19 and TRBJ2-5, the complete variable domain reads DGGITQSPKYLFRKEGQNVTLSCEQNLNHDAMYWYRQDPGQGLRLIYYSQIVNDFQKGDIAEGYSVSREKKESFPLTVTSAQKNPTAFYLCASSGGSNQETQYFGPGTRLLVL.

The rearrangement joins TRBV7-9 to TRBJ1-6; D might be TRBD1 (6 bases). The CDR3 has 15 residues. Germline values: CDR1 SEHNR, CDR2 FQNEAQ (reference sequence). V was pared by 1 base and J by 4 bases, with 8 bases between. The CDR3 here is CASSLGTVYNSPLHF. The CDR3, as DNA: TGTGCCAGCAGCTTAGGGACAGTATATAATTCACCCCTCCACTTT.

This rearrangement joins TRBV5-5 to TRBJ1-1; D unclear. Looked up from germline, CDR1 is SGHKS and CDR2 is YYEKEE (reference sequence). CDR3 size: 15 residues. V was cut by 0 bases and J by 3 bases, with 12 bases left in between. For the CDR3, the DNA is TGTGCCAGCAGCTTGGCCGTAGGGAGCTACACTGAAGCTTTCTTT. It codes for CASSLAVGSYTEAFF.

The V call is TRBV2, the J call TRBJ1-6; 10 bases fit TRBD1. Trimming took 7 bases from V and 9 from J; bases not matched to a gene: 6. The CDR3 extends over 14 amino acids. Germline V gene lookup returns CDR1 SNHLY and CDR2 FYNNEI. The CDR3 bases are TGTGCCAGCATCCCGGACAGGGGGACTTCACCCCTCCACTTT. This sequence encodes CASIPDRGTSPLHF.

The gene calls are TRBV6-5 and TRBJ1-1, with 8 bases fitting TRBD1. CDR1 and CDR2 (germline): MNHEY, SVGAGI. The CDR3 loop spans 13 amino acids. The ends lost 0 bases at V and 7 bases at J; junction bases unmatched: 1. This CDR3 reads CASSYSGTGEAFF. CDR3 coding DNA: TGTGCCAGCAGTTACTCAGGGACAGGTGAAGCTTTCTTT.

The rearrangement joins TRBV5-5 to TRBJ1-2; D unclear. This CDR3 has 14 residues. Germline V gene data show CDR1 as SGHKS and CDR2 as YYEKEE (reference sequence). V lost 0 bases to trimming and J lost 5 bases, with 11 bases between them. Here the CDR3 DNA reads TGTGCCAGCAGCTTGGATTGGACTTTGTATGGCTACACCTTC. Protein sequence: CASSLDWTLYGYTF.